Each of the 11 T cell receptor beta chains below was sequenced from the same sample in a study of T-cell memory formation after mild COVID-19. TCRdb re-called the 5' RACE reads with MiXCR, one entry per CDR3 protein. The repertoire consists of 300,000 to 350,000 distinct CDR3 sequences, with roughly an eighth occurring once and the leading ten covering approximately 22%. Sequencing used PBMCs or a T cell subset sorted from them (not recorded which). The receptor source for this set is a man younger than 35 who had mild COVID-19 (a few samples of this study predate the infection). Cell type and time point are not known.

The rearrangement links TRBV6-2 or TRBV6-3 to TRBJ1-2, with D tentatively TRBD1 (5 bases). The CDR3 consists of 12 residues. Germline CDR1 and CDR2: MNHEY and SVGEGT. V lost 2 bases to trimming and J lost 5 bases, with 6 bases between them. The CDR3 is CASSYTGYGYTF. CDR3 coding DNA: TGTGCCAGCAGTTACACAGGATATGGCTACACCTTC.

This clonotype came up a few times. The chain couples TRBV27 to TRBJ1-5; possibly TRBD1 for D (5 bases). The CDR3 runs to 15 residues. CDR1 is MNHEY, CDR2 SMNVEV, per germline (reference sequence). Trimming took 2 bases from V and 5 from J, leaving 13 bases between them. The CDR3 spells CASSLGGAGDQPQHF. In nucleotides, the CDR3 is TGTGCCAGCAGTTTAGGGGGTGCGGGGGATCAGCCCCAGCATTTT.

This rearrangement joins TRBV7-3 to TRBJ2-2, with D possibly being TRBD2 (6 bases). This CDR3 is 16 amino acids long. V was shortened by 4 bases and J by 1 base, with 13 bases between the two germline ends. Germline lookup yields CDR1 SGHTA and CDR2 FQGTGA. As DNA, the CDR3 is TGTGCCAGCAGCTCTCGGAGGGGCCTGAACACCGGGGAGCTGTTTTTT. Protein product: CASSSRRGLNTGELFF.

This clonotype was picked up many times. The chain links TRBV5-1 to TRBJ2-7, with 7 bases lining up with TRBD1. Trimming took 3 bases from V and 2 from J; bases not matched to a gene: 2. The CDR3 has 13 residues. The germline gives CDR1 SGHRS, CDR2 YFSETQ. DNA for the CDR3: TGCGCCAGCAGCTCCACAGGGGCCTACGAGCAGTACTTC. This sequence encodes CASSSTGAYEQYF.

The V and J genes are TRBV9 and TRBJ2-1; possibly TRBD1 for D (6 bases). The CDR3 covers 18 residues. The ends were cut back, 2 bases at V and 4 bases at J, with 22 bases in the middle. Germline values: CDR1 SGDLS, CDR2 YYNGEE. The CDR3 sequence is CASSVLPGLTTGYNEQFF. CDR3 bases: TGTGCCAGCAGCGTCCTACCAGGGTTAACGACAGGATACAATGAGCAGTTCTTC.

The chain carries TRBV27 and TRBJ2-1; 9 nucleotides match TRBD1. The germline CDR1 and CDR2 sequences are MNHEY and SMNVEV (reference sequence). V trimming: 3 bases; J trimming: 8 bases; junction bases outside the gene matches: 8. CDR3 length equals 15 residues. The CDR3 nucleotides read TGTGCCAGCAGTTTGTGGACAGGGGTCTCCCATGAGCAGTTCTTC. Protein product: CASSLWTGVSHEQFF.

The chain is built from TRBV7-6 and TRBJ1-1; TRBD1 is a possible D gene (6 bases). Germline CDR1 is SGHVS and CDR2 is FNYEAQ. V was cut by 1 base and J by 3 bases, with 12 bases left in between. The CDR3 length is 15 residues. The CDR3 reads CASSLGGGADTEAFF. The CDR3 nucleotides are TGTGCCAGCAGCTTAGGGGGGGGGGCCGACACTGAAGCTTTCTTT.

The chain joins TRBV5-1 to TRBJ2-3, with D unclear. The CDR3 length is 15 residues. Trimming took off 0 bases at V and 2 bases at J, with 10 bases between the two ends. The germline CDR1 and CDR2 sequences are SGHRS and YFSETQ. CDR3 bases: TGCGCCAGCAGCTTGGCGGCGAGATACACAGATACGCAGTATTTT. Translation: CASSLAARYTDTQYF.

This clonotype was counted between two and nine times. The V and J genes are TRBV4-1 and TRBJ1-1; no definite D call. From germline, CDR1 is MGHRA and CDR2 YSYEKL. The CDR3 length is 18 residues. V was pared by 0 bases and J by 5 bases, with 22 bases between. CDR3 loop: CASSQDLVRTSRGTEAFF. CDR3 DNA sequence: TGCGCCAGCAGCCAAGATCTCGTCCGTACAAGTCGGGGAACTGAAGCTTTCTTT.

The chain has TRBV6-2 or TRBV6-3 and TRBJ2-7, with D tentatively TRBD2 (6 bases). CDR1 and CDR2 (germline): MNHEY, SVGEGT. The CDR3 is 14 amino acids. V lost 4 bases to trimming and J lost 0 bases, with 10 bases between them. The CDR3 nucleotides are TGTGCCAGCAGTTGGGGACTTTACTCCTACGAGCAGTACTTC. Translating it yields CASSWGLYSYEQYF.

V and J are TRBV4-3 and TRBJ2-7; 10 nucleotides match TRBD2. CDR3 length equals 19 residues. V trimming: 0 bases; J trimming: 0 bases; junction bases outside the gene matches: 11. The germline gives CDR1 LGHNA, CDR2 YSLEER. CDR3 nucleotides: TGCGCCAGCAGCCAAGATTTAATCGAACTAGCGGGGAGCTCCTACGAGCAGTACGTC. Its protein product is CASSQDLIELAGSSYEQYV.